The source of this T cell receptor beta chain is a study of blood T cells in healthy people across ages. The CDR3 is 17 residues long. CDR1 LNHNV and CDR2 YYDKDF come from the germline V gene (reference sequence). V lost 5 bases, J lost 7 bases, and 26 bases lay in between. Collection of 8.5 to 10 milliliters of peripheral blood was performed for each donor. Using a J-beta primer mix together with a sample-barcoded 5' primer, a second PCR was run for roughly 7 to 12 cycles. MiXCR was run by TCRdb on the 5' RACE reads, yielding one entry per CDR3 protein. This sample has about a million distinct CDR3 sequences, with 51% found just once.

The V gene is TRBV15, the J gene TRBJ1-2, with a tentative D call TRBD1 (6 bases). Sequencing input: blood. The TCR was taken from a woman aged 60-70 years in good health. CDR3 nucleotides: TGTGCCACCAGCCTGCAACCTGGGGACACCTTGGTTGGTGGCTACACCTTC. This gives the protein CATSLQPGDTLVGGYTF.